This paragraph covers one T cell receptor beta chain sequence. This specimen comes from a study of PD-L1 blockade in urothelial cancer. The wider study: Chemotherapy regimens numbering 0 to 3 had been given to patients. Blood was evaluated 3 weeks (second dose) and 6 weeks after therapy began.

CDR3 length equals 16 residues. Looked up from germline, CDR1 is WNHNN and CDR2 is SYGVQD (reference sequence). V dropped 4 bases and J dropped 3; count of bases not matched to a gene: 7. Specified time point: pretreatment peripheral blood. Sample numbers ranged from 1 to 8 per patient, encompassing pretreatment and on-treatment collections. Produced via immunoSEQ multiplex PCR; TCRdb's table is partial and in-frame only. The sample includes tens of thousands of clones, around 83% of them seen just once. The chain has TRBV10-1 and TRBJ2-3, with TRBD2 identical over 10 bases. This clonotype was sampled from a man between 60 and 75 years old with urothelial cancer. The sample consisted of PBMCs, taken around atezolizumab (anti-PD-L1) treatment. Here the CDR3 reads CASSGLAGVLTDTQYF. The CDR3 DNA sequence: TGCGCCAGCAGTGGGCTAGCGGGAGTACTGACAGATACGCAGTATTTT.